The next 30 T cell receptor beta chains were all read from a single sample in a study of T cell changes during pregnancy in multiple sclerosis. The data were produced by immunoSEQ multiplex PCR, yet TCRdb's version contains in-frame clones alone and is incomplete. The data contain about 64,000 clones, 96% of them singletons. The sample consisted of CD8+ T cells from peripheral blood mononuclear cells, taken after pregnancy. Receptor source: a female donor with multiple sclerosis, enrolled in a pregnancy study.

V gene TRBV7-9 combines with J gene TRBJ2-1; 8 bases are a match to TRBD2. In germline, CDR1 is SEHNR, CDR2 FQNEAQ (reference sequence). The V and J ends lost 3 bases and 8 bases, in that order; junction bases with no gene match: 3. This CDR3 region has 13 residues. CDR3 amino acids: CASSLSGRYEQFF. Here the CDR3 DNA reads TGTGCCAGCAGCTTGAGCGGGAGATATGAGCAGTTCTTC.

The rearrangement joins TRBV29-1 to TRBJ2-2, with 9 bases that match TRBD1. The V segment lost 7 bases and the J segment 6 bases; nucleotides outside the gene matches: 9. Germline loops: CDR1 SQVTM, CDR2 ANQGSEA. This CDR3 is 14 amino acids long. The CDR3 bases are TGCAGCGCCGAGGGGACAGGGCGTGCCGGGGAGCTGTTTTTT. Translated: CSAEGTGRAGELFF.

The rearrangement links TRBV7-8 to TRBJ2-1; TRBD1 matches at 7 bases. This CDR3 has 15 amino acids. V lost 3 bases and J lost 2; bases outside the gene matches: 4. Germline CDR1 SGHVS, CDR2 FQNEAQ. In DNA form, the CDR3 reads TGTGCCAGCAGCTTTGAGGGGGCGCCCTACAATGAGCAGTTCTTC. It specifies CASSFEGAPYNEQFF.

This chain connects TRBV27 to TRBJ2-1; D may be TRBD2 (6 bases). V gave up 4 bases and J gave up 9 bases, with 10 bases separating them. The CDR3 consists of 12 residues. Germline V lookup: CDR1 MNHEY, CDR2 SMNVEV (reference sequence). CDR3 bases: TGTGCCAGCAGTTCCCCCGGGGGTGAGCAGTTCTTC. The encoded protein is CASSSPGGEQFF.

V and J are TRBV7-9 and TRBJ2-7; D is unclear. The CDR3 loop spans 12 amino acids. Germline V CDR1 and CDR2: SEHNR, FQNEAQ (reference sequence). The ends were cut back, 1 base at V and 5 bases at J, with 6 bases in the middle. The CDR3 is CASSLGSNEQYF. Written as DNA, the CDR3 is TGTGCCAGCAGCTTAGGCTCTAACGAGCAGTACTTC.

This clone was observed once. The chain joins TRBV5-8 to TRBJ1-5; D is unresolved. CDR1 and CDR2 (germline): SGHTS, YDEGEE. This CDR3 contains 15 residues. The germline V and J ends were trimmed by 0 bases and 0 bases, with 7 bases remaining between them. The CDR3 loop reads CASSLVDYSNQPQHF. As DNA, the CDR3 is TGTGCCAGCAGCTTGGTGGACTATAGCAATCAGCCCCAGCATTTT.

V usage is TRBV4-2 and J usage is TRBJ2-1, with TRBD2 identical over 10 bases. The V segment lost 1 base and the J segment 9 bases; nucleotides outside the gene matches: 15. Germline CDR1 reads LGHNA; CDR2 reads YNFKEQ. The length of the CDR3 is 18 residues. CDR3 region: CASSQGASGAGGFGEQFF. CDR3 nucleotide sequence: TGTGCCAGCAGCCAAGGCGCCTCGGGAGCGGGAGGGTTCGGTGAGCAGTTCTTC.

The V gene is TRBV6-5, the J gene TRBJ1-1; D may be TRBD1 (5 bases). In germline, CDR1 is MNHEY, CDR2 SVGAGI. V gave up 6 bases and J gave up 7 bases, with 15 bases separating them. There are 13 residues in the CDR3. The CDR3 DNA sequence: TGTGCCAGCAGCGTCTCTGACAGCCTTGAAGCTTTCTTT. It is translated as CASSVSDSLEAFF.

V is TRBV29-1 and J is TRBJ2-7; D possibly corresponds to TRBD1 (6 bases). V lost 3 bases to trimming and J lost 7 bases, with 16 bases between them. In germline, CDR1 is SQVTM, CDR2 ANQGSEA. The CDR3 consists of 13 residues. Here the CDR3 reads CSVDLDRKGEQYF. DNA for the CDR3: TGCAGCGTTGATCTGGACAGAAAAGGGGAGCAGTACTTC.

The rearrangement joins TRBV4-1 to TRBJ1-5; 10 bases match TRBD1. The trim removed 2 bases at V and 7 bases at J, leaving 2 bases unmatched. CDR3 length equals 14 residues. Germline lookup yields CDR1 MGHRA and CDR2 YSYEKL. CDR3 protein: CASSQQTGGQPQHF. In DNA form, the CDR3 reads TGCGCCAGCAGCCAACAGACAGGGGGCCAGCCCCAGCATTTT.

The chain has TRBV6-5 and TRBJ1-1; D may be TRBD1 (5 bases). This CDR3 is built from 14 residues. CDR1 is MNHEY and CDR2 is SVGAGI in the germline V gene. Trimming took off 0 bases at V and 10 bases at J, with 15 bases between the two ends. The CDR3 DNA reads as TGTGCCAGCAGTTACTCGAACCCCCGGGGGGGAGCTTTCTTT. Its protein product is CASSYSNPRGGAFF.

V usage is TRBV25-1 and J usage is TRBJ2-5; weak D call: TRBD1 (5 bases). Per germline, CDR1 MGHDK and CDR2 SYGVNS. The V gene lost 2 bases and the J gene lost 5 bases, with 15 bases spanning the gap. The CDR3 is 15 amino acids. The CDR3 DNA reads TGTGCCAGCAGTGAAGGGTCAGGGAATTGGGAGACCCAGTACTTC. It translates to CASSEGSGNWETQYF.

The chain employs TRBV12-5 and TRBJ2-3, with D maybe TRBD1 (5 bases). V gave up 6 bases and J gave up 3 bases, with 16 bases separating them. The germline V gene has CDR1 LGHNT and CDR2 FRNRAP. The CDR3 extends over 15 amino acids. The CDR3 bases are TGTGCTAGTGGACGGTGGGGCAGTGGTACAGATACGCAGTATTTT. Translated: CASGRWGSGTDTQYF.

This rearrangement joins TRBV28 to TRBJ2-3; tentatively, D is TRBD2 (5 bases). Germline CDR1 and CDR2: MDHEN and SYDVKM. V shed 6 bases and J shed 2 bases, with 15 bases lying between them. This CDR3 is built from 15 residues. CDR3 nucleotide sequence: TGTGCCAGCAGCCCGACATCGGGGTTCACAGATACGCAGTATTTT. This sequence encodes CASSPTSGFTDTQYF.

This chain links TRBV19 with TRBJ2-1; 11 nucleotides align to TRBD2. The length of the CDR3 is 14 residues. The germline V gene has CDR1 LNHDA and CDR2 SQIVND (reference sequence). Trimming removed 5 bases from V and 8 bases from J; junction bases left unmatched: 5. The CDR3 loop is CASSYLAGGYEQFF. The DNA of the CDR3 is TGTGCCAGTAGTTATCTAGCGGGAGGCTATGAGCAGTTCTTC.

This sequence joins TRBV19 and TRBJ2-3; 7 bases are shared with TRBD2. The CDR3 length is 15 residues. Germline CDR1 LNHDA, CDR2 SQIVND (reference sequence). Trimming took 3 bases from V and 3 from J; bases not matched to a gene: 6. CDR3 in amino acids: CASSIIAGVTDTQYF. The DNA of the CDR3 is TGTGCCAGTAGTATTATTGCGGGAGTTACAGATACGCAGTATTTT.

V and J are TRBV2 and TRBJ1-2; TRBD1 aligns across 8 bases. Germline CDR1 SNHLY, CDR2 FYNNEI. This CDR3 region has 14 residues. V lost 6 bases, J lost 5 bases, and 8 bases stayed unmatched. The CDR3 protein is CASRTGAGAYGYTF. The CDR3, as DNA: TGTGCCAGCAGGACAGGGGCTGGGGCTTATGGCTACACCTTC.

The chain uses TRBV5-4 and TRBJ2-7, with TRBD1 matching 9 bases. Germline V gene lookup returns CDR1 SGHNT and CDR2 YYREEE (reference sequence). The V segment lost 4 bases and the J segment 3 bases; nucleotides outside the gene matches: 8. The length of the CDR3 is 15 residues. DNA for the CDR3: TGTGCCAGCAGCGCTGAACAGGGGGCGAACTACGAGCAGTACTTC. Its translation: CASSAEQGANYEQYF.

The genes are TRBV7-9 and TRBJ2-7; TRBD2 aligns across 7 bases. The V and J ends lost 2 bases and 4 bases, in that order; junction bases with no gene match: 5. The CDR3 runs 14 residues. Germline loops: CDR1 SEHNR, CDR2 FQNEAQ (reference sequence). This CDR3 is CASSLKLGGYEQYF. CDR3 DNA sequence: TGTGCCAGCAGCTTAAAATTGGGGGGGTACGAGCAGTACTTC.

This clone has a handful of counts. The gene calls are TRBV9 and TRBJ2-1; TRBD2 matches at 11 bases. Germline V gene lookup returns CDR1 SGDLS and CDR2 YYNGEE. After removal of 3 bases from V and 5 bases from J, the junction contained 16 bases not matched to a gene. This CDR3 spans 19 amino acids. CDR3 region: CASSDVLAGDLFVNNEQFF. The CDR3, as DNA: TGTGCCAGCAGCGACGTACTAGCGGGAGATTTGTTTGTCAACAATGAGCAGTTCTTC.

The chain recombines TRBV6-6 with TRBJ2-1; D might be TRBD2 (5 bases). Germline loops: CDR1 MNHNY, CDR2 SVGAGI (reference sequence). Trimming cost V 8 bases and J 9 bases, with 14 bases left between them. This CDR3 contains 12 residues. The CDR3 nucleotides are TGTGCCAGCGATATGGGCGGGCCTGAGCAGTTCTTC. The encoded protein is CASDMGGPEQFF.

The V and J genes are TRBV7-8 and TRBJ2-7; 7 bases align to TRBD2. Germline CDR1 and CDR2: SGHVS and FQNEAQ. Unmatched junction bases numbered 7, after V lost 5 bases and J lost 0 bases. The CDR3 has 15 residues. As DNA, the CDR3 is TGTGCCAGCAGCCGACCCCGGGACTACTCCTACGAGCAGTACTTC. This translates into CASSRPRDYSYEQYF.

The J gene is TRBJ2-2, the V gene TRBV6-8, with TRBD2 matching over 13 bases. Losses at the gene ends were 4 bases for V and 6 bases for J; bases not matched to a gene: 11. The V gene's germline CDR1 is MNHGY and CDR2 SAAAGT. CDR3 length equals 18 residues. The chain's CDR3 is CASSSRGRTSGSAGELFF. The CDR3 DNA sequence: TGTGCCAGCAGTTCGCGGGGGAGGACTAGCGGGAGTGCCGGGGAGCTGTTTTTT.

The J gene is TRBJ2-3, the V gene TRBV6-8, with 14 nucleotides matching TRBD2. Germline V gene lookup returns CDR1 MNHGY and CDR2 SAAAGT. V was pared by 6 bases and J by 0 bases, with 5 bases of the junction left unmatched. CDR3 length: 17 residues. The CDR3 protein is CASSKRTSGGSTDTQYF. The CDR3 nucleotides are TGTGCCAGCAGCAAGAGGACTAGCGGGGGGAGCACAGATACGCAGTATTTT.

CDR3 amino acids: CASSIVGQGGQPQHF. The CDR3 region has the DNA TGTGCCAGTAGTATAGTGGGACAGGGGGGTCAGCCCCAGCATTTT. The chain recombines TRBV19 with TRBJ1-5; 11 nucleotides match TRBD1. The CDR3 is 15 residues long. CDR1 and CDR2 from the germline V gene are LNHDA and SQIVND (reference sequence). Trimming took 1 base from V and 6 from J; bases not matched to a gene: 2.

This chain links TRBV7-8 with TRBJ1-5; D is ambiguous. The CDR3 is 13 amino acids. The germline V gene encodes CDR1 SGHVS and CDR2 FQNEAQ. V dropped 1 base and J dropped 9 bases, with 10 bases sitting between them. The chain's CDR3 is CASSLGERRPQHF. The CDR3 DNA follows: TGTGCCAGCAGCTTAGGCGAGAGGAGGCCCCAGCATTTT.

The chain has TRBV27 and TRBJ2-1, with TRBD1 matching 12 bases. Germline trimming cut 5 bases from V and 9 bases from J; bases unmatched to any gene: 5. Per germline, CDR1 MNHEY and CDR2 SMNVEV (reference sequence). This CDR3 spans 14 amino acids. CDR3 region: CASSLGTGGSEQFF. The CDR3 DNA sequence: TGTGCCAGCAGTCTGGGGACAGGGGGCAGTGAGCAGTTCTTC.

The chain is built from TRBV5-1 and TRBJ2-3; 13 bases match TRBD2. The CDR3 contains 15 residues. Germline values: CDR1 SGHRS, CDR2 YFSETQ. Losses at the gene ends were 4 bases for V and 4 bases for J; bases not matched to a gene: 3. The CDR3 protein is CASSGTSGRADTQYF. The CDR3 nucleotides read TGCGCCAGCAGCGGTACTAGCGGGAGGGCAGATACGCAGTATTTT.

This chain joins TRBV28 and TRBJ2-7; tentative D call: TRBD2 (5 bases). Trimming shortened V by 6 bases and J by 11 bases, and 20 bases separated the two germline ends. Germline V gene lookup returns CDR1 MDHEN and CDR2 SYDVKM. The CDR3 runs 13 residues. The CDR3 region has the DNA TGTGCCAGCAGGGACGCCGGGAAAGACGCGGAGTACTTC. It specifies CASRDAGKDAEYF.

The chain is built from TRBV5-1 and TRBJ2-5; 7 bases are a match to TRBD1. The germline CDR1 and CDR2 sequences are SGHRS and YFSETQ. The CDR3 runs to 14 residues. The trim removed 7 bases at V and 2 bases at J, leaving 8 bases unmatched. CDR3 sequence: CASHGMTGQETQYF. The CDR3, as DNA: TGCGCCAGCCACGGAATGACAGGGCAAGAGACCCAGTACTTC.